This TCR beta chain was identified in a study of cytomegalovirus exposure and HLA in healthy donors (TCRdb year 2017). About the full investigation: According to an earlier analysis of 450 to 650 of the donors, some 170 million T cells yielded 95 million to 140 million unique TCR beta sequences and approximately 300 Gb of sequence data. Genome-wide SNP genotypes for about 65% of the roughly 700 donors were used in a later genetic analysis, which treated that subset as a discovery cohort. Among under 450 genotyped donors of the cohort, an average of around 240,000 unique TCR beta nucleotide sequences were sequenced per donor, roughly 20% of them non-productive. Donor age, sex, ethnicity and CMV serostatus were collected together with the repertoire data. To study patterns of TCR occurrence, a later analysis re-analyzed previously published TCR beta repertoires from 650 to 750 donors and added high-resolution HLA genotyping. A separate validation cohort of approximately 130 different subjects was used in addition to the 666-subject first cohort. An early release covering over 500 HLA-typed donors comprised about 310 gigabases of sequencing data and tens of millions of unique TCR sequences. Rather than using new phenotypic data, the later analysis identified candidate immune exposures from TCR beta sequences and from how often those sequences occurred across donors. An earlier analysis of roughly 600 of the donors used high-throughput TCR beta sequencing to judge whether each TCR beta V gene segment behaved as functional or pseudogenic. Four to six DR-DQ haplotypes were handled as single units for association and clustering, since linkage in the cohort was strong. Of the roughly 420 genotyped donors, 75% to 85% were placed in the genetic ancestry cluster associated with self-reported Caucasian donors. Every repertoire in the discovery cohort had been generated on one and the same sequencing platform. The aim of the study was to test whether cataloging public T cell receptors could identify signatures of past pathogen exposure. The T cell repertoires of 700 or so subjects were profiled by immunosequencing and related to cytomegalovirus serostatus. Both class I and class II loci were covered by HLA typing, at four-digit resolution. To predict cytomegalovirus infection status, the study combined high-throughput TCR immunosequencing, statistical association of individual TCRs with disease status, and machine learning. The number of donors typed differed by locus, with 629-630 for A, B, C, DRB1 and DQB1, roughly 550 for DQA1, about 610 for DPA1, and some 440 for DPB1.

On this clone itself: No cognate antigen has been identified for it.

Broader findings and caveats from the paper: Sequencing depth was assumed to be roughly uniform across donors in the presence/absence analyses, though that assumption may not hold. HLA typing was unavailable for some donors at each locus, so association tests used only the typed subset. Most CMV-associated TCR beta chains appeared to be HLA-restricted in a later analysis, and the HLA associations seemed to be driven largely by CMV exposure. The only immune exposure information available for the cohort was CMV serostatus. According to the authors, the approach could potentially be generalized to other disease states and immunological phenotypes. The sequencing pipeline was judged likely to have produced a cluster of highly shared sequence variants as a technical artifact. When HLA alleles, especially DR and DQ, strongly co-occurred, attributing TCR associations to individual alleles was difficult. Because the 87-base-pair reads could not distinguish some IMGT-functional V segments, including TRBV6-2 and TRBV6-3, those segments were excluded. An association between a missense DCLRE1C variant and V-gene and J-gene trimming of TCR beta chains was found in a later genetic analysis and replicated in an independent cohort. In a later genetic analysis, fewer N-insertions in productive TCRs were reported among donors in an Asian-associated ancestry cluster than the roughly 700-donor mean. In this cohort, only TCR beta chains were sequenced, and detectable features were limited by the absence of alpha or paired-chain data. While some public TCRs were present in many individuals, most TCR sequences turned up only very rarely across donors. Specific HLA alleles were associated with more than 15,000 TCR beta sequences at a false discovery rate of 0.05 in a later analysis. In a later analysis, HLA-associated TCR beta chains were found to be more clonally expanded and to have lower generation probabilities than equally common non-associated chains. A few of the identified cytomegalovirus-associated TCR beta chains were confirmed in vitro to be specific for cytomegalovirus antigens. Because counts were too low, around 17 rarely observed V segments, including chromosome 9 orphons, were left out of the earlier analysis of several hundred of the donors. In a later analysis, the rate of TCR association differed among HLA loci, with DRB1 alleles having the most associated TCRs and HLA-C alleles having the fewest. The classifier was reported to diagnose cytomegalovirus status with high specificity and sensitivity in both the original and validation cohorts. The study gave a list of 150 to 200 TCR beta chains associated with cytomegalovirus. A further reported finding was that TCR beta sequences accurately predicted the HLA-A and HLA-B alleles for most subjects in the first cohort. Correlated functional status among segregating V segments might reflect linkage disequilibrium, but an unknown experimental factor could not be ruled out. Several of the top co-occurrence clusters appeared to be linked to parvovirus B19, influenza, CMV and Epstein-Barr virus, according to a later analysis. In an earlier analysis of around 600 of the donors, most TCR beta V segments appeared in productive rearrangements about 87% or about 30% of the time, broadly matching IMGT annotations.

CDR1 SGHTA and CDR2 FQGTGA were looked up in the germline V gene. The germline V end is reduced by 1 base and the J end by 4 bases; junction bases left unmatched: 3. The CDR3 has 14 amino acids, counting the end cysteine and phenylalanine. Here the CDR3 DNA is all that survives: 42 bases in frame from base 1. The cohort consisted of 670 or so healthy bone marrow donors. Cohort members were all nominally healthy when sampled, although unrecorded immune exposures were likely present. The donor was CMV seronegative and belonged to the group of approximately 320 seronegative cohort members. Every donor gave a peripheral blood sample, and the peripheral blood mononuclear cells from that sample were used for TCR beta sequencing. The Qiagen DNeasy Blood Extraction Kit was used to extract genomic DNA from the blood cell samples. Preparation of the library involved the immunoSEQ multiplex PCR assay. The multiplex PCR relied on a mix of 60 forward primers for TCR Vbeta segments and 13 reverse primers for TCR Jbeta segments. Amplification of the CDR3 region of rearranged TCR beta genes was performed with a multiplex PCR assay on genomic DNA. The amplified TCR beta libraries were sequenced on the Illumina HiSeq System as 87-base-pair reads. Turning to the authors' computational methods: Across the roughly 670 repertoires, a later analysis counted tens of millions of unique TCR beta chains, approximately 10 million of which were shared by at least two donors. Raw reads were error-corrected and collapsed into unique sequences with a nearest-neighbor algorithm that merged closely related sequences to remove PCR and sequencing errors. V, D and J gene segments were assigned by aligning CDR3 sequences to IMGT reference sequences. Each retained sequence needed at least a six-nucleotide match to both a V gene segment and a J gene segment. A rearrangement was called productive if the CDR3 had no stop codons and remained in frame with V and J, and every other rearrangement was called non-productive. CDR3 was defined by IMGT convention, running from the second conserved V-encoded cysteine to the conserved J-encoded phenylalanine. The earlier analysis of approximately 590 of the donors excluded any sequence lacking an unambiguous match to a single V gene segment. An earlier analysis of approximately 590 of the donors called V segments functional above 56.7% productive rearrangements and segregating when the between-donor standard deviation exceeded 5%. A statistical classification framework was built for diagnosing cytomegalovirus status from the catalog of TCR beta chain sequences. In a later analysis, TCR nucleotide sequences were compared against IMGT/GENE-DB human TR gene sequences so that V and J genes could be assigned. In a later analysis, CDR3 sequences and most-parsimonious VDJ recombination scenarios were assigned using the TCRdist pipeline. In a later analysis, each TCR beta chain was defined by its CDR3 amino acid sequence together with its V-gene family, and reads lacking a unique V-gene family were excluded. As a way to deal with suspected cross-contamination and a sequencing artifact, a later analysis dropped 450 to 600 nucleotide sequences that were highly shared and had low generation probability. A later analysis calculated a clonal expansion index for each public chain from normalized within-repertoire ranks of inferred template counts. In a later analysis, generation probabilities were computed with a VDJ recombination model fitted to out-of-frame rearrangements, and the resulting probabilities were checked against IGoR. In a later analysis, hypergeometric tests were used to score TCR-TCR, TCR-HLA and TCR-CMV co-occurrence, with a repertoire-size bias correction applied to TCR pairs. A later analysis estimated false discovery rates by permuting HLA or CMV assignments 20 times. In a later analysis, co-occurring TCRs were grouped using DBSCAN, and TCRdist sequence similarity was added for clustering within HLA-allele-positive subsets. Repertoires with fewer than 30,000 or more than 120,000 public chains, plus five repertoires with anomalous nucleotide sharing, were excluded from co-occurrence clustering. The table was pulled from immuneACCESS by TCRdb, which kept in-frame rearrangements only. Such tables lose some clones; where checked, under half of the loss comes from unresolved V genes, and the rest has no known cause. For V, J and clone size, that table is used; D and trimming come from the DNA. The sample's clone listing holds 130,000 or so clones. Clones ranked in the top ten supply 1.5% to 1.8% of the sample.

This TCR derives from a woman aged 40 to 49 in good health and CMV-seronegative. Sequencing was carried out using PBMCs. The rearrangement combines TRBV7-3 with TRBJ1-1; TRBD1 lines up with 7 middle nucleotides. The encoded CDR3 is CASSLRDSLTEAFF. Here is the DNA: TGTGCCAGCAGCTTAAGGGACAGCCTCACTGAAGCTTTCTTT.